This is a list of T cell receptor beta chains from one sample in a study of blood T cell repertoires in COVID-19. Profiling relied on immunoSEQ multiplex PCR, and the TCRdb table lists in-frame clones only, not all of them. The profile covers some 200,000 clones, with about 80% appearing a single time and about 2.7% taken by the ten largest. Sequenced input: peripheral blood. The receptor set was obtained from a human donor with acute or convalescent COVID-19. The donor label of this sample is uncertain. Each CDR3 is given with its conserved first and last residue. A D gene is named only where the DNA matches it firmly. Where a row states a size, it is once, few, many or the class of an expanded clone; other rows omit it.

V	D	J	size	CDR3	DNA
TRBV29-1	TRBD1	TRBJ1-1	-	CSVNRGLNTEAFF	TGCAGCGTGAACAGGGGTTTGAACACTGAAGCTTTCTTT
TRBV6-1	-	TRBJ1-4	-	CASPGVVATNEKLFF	TGTGCCAGCCCCGGGGTAGTTGCAACTAATGAAAAACTGTTTTTT
TRBV6-5	TRBD1	TRBJ2-7	-	CASSPGTGGAYEQYF	TGTGCCAGCAGCCCCGGGACAGGAGGGGCGTACGAGCAGTACTTC
TRBV19	TRBD1	TRBJ2-6	-	CASTGTGGPGANVLTF	TGTGCCAGTACCGGGACAGGGGGTCCCGGGGCCAACGTCCTGACTTTC
TRBV5-5	-	TRBJ1-1	-	CASSLGWRVNTEAFF	TGTGCCAGCAGCTTGGGGTGGCGGGTGAACACTGAAGCTTTCTTT
TRBV5-1	-	TRBJ2-1	few	CASSLGDSSHEQFF	TGCGCCAGCAGCTTGGGGGACTCCTCCCATGAGCAGTTCTTC
TRBV19	-	TRBJ1-4	few	CASSVNTNNEKLFF	TGTGCCAGTAGTGTAAACACCAATAATGAAAAACTGTTTTTT
TRBV11-2	-	TRBJ1-1	-	CASSTKTVNTEAFF	TGTGCCAGCAGCACGAAGACAGTGAACACTGAAGCTTTCTTT
TRBV7-8	TRBD2	TRBJ2-7	-	CASSLGGAETTYEQYF	TGTGCCAGCAGCTTGGGAGGGGCCGAAACAACCTACGAGCAGTACTTC
TRBV4-1	TRBD2	TRBJ2-3	-	CASSQVPSGSTDTQYF	TGCGCCAGCAGCCAAGTTCCTAGCGGTAGCACAGATACGCAGTATTTT
TRBV6-5	-	TRBJ2-7	few	CASTRTDSYEQYF	TGTGCCAGCACCAGGACTGACTCCTACGAGCAGTACTTC
TRBV6-6	TRBD2	TRBJ2-1	-	CASGTSGDEQFF	TGTGCCAGCGGGACTAGCGGGGATGAGCAGTTCTTC
TRBV5-4	TRBD1	TRBJ1-2	-	CASSLQTGGYYGYTF	TGTGCCAGCAGCTTGCAGACAGGGGGCTACTATGGCTACACCTTC
TRBV7-7	TRBD1	TRBJ2-2	-	CASSRDRGGTGELFF	TGTGCCAGCAGCCGGGACAGGGGAGGGACCGGGGAGCTGTTTTTT
TRBV6-5	-	TRBJ2-2	-	CASSLGLINTGELFF	TGTGCCAGCAGTCTGGGACTCATTAACACCGGGGAGCTGTTTTTT
TRBV9	-	TRBJ1-1	few	CASSATENTEAFF	TGTGCCAGCAGCGCTACTGAGAACACTGAAGCTTTCTTT
TRBV19	TRBD1	TRBJ1-1	-	CASSIYRGTGDTEAFF	TGTGCCAGTAGTATCTATCGAGGGACAGGGGACACTGAAGCTTTCTTT
TRBV7-3	TRBD1	TRBJ2-2	-	CASSFEGTGILRGELFF	TGTGCCAGCAGCTTCGAAGGGACAGGGATTTTACGGGGGGAGCTGTTTTTT
TRBV16	TRBD2	TRBJ2-7	-	CASSRTSGGAYEQYF	TGTGCCAGCAGCCGTACTAGCGGGGGAGCCTACGAGCAGTACTTC
TRBV18	TRBD1	TRBJ1-3	-	CASSPPGQGRNTIYF	TGTGCCAGCTCACCACCGGGACAGGGCAGAAACACCATATATTTT
TRBV6-6	TRBD2	TRBJ2-1	-	CASSPGLAGGPPGYNEQFF	TGTGCCAGCAGTCCCGGACTAGCGGGAGGGCCGCCGGGCTACAATGAGCAGTTCTTC
TRBV21-1	-	TRBJ1-5	-	CATPGQGPMDFNQPQHF	TGTGCCACCCCAGGGCAGGGCCCCATGGATTTCAATCAGCCCCAGCATTTT
TRBV6-5	TRBD1	TRBJ1-5	few	CASSRDRVGNQPQHF	TGTGCCAGCAGTCGGGACAGGGTTGGCAATCAGCCCCAGCATTTT
TRBV6-5	-	TRBJ1-1	-	CASSRRPGRAEAFF	TGTGCCAGCAGCAGACGACCGGGGAGAGCTGAAGCTTTCTTT